The 20 T cell receptor beta chains given below trace back to one sample, sequenced in a study of post-analysis software for immune sequencing data. Regarding the study as a whole: Relative to controls, patients had a handful of TRBV segments at higher frequency, with TRBV5-6, TRBV5-1 and TRBV20-1 among these.

The antigens of these receptors remain unknown. The authors incorporated unique molecular identifiers into the TCR beta cDNA libraries. TCRdb analysed the PCR reads with MiXCR anew, one entry per CDR3 protein. The table includes 700,000 to 900,000 distinct CDR3 sequences, around 45% detected once. Material for sequencing was blood. The receptors were sampled from a girl aged 5 to 17 with multiple sclerosis.

V gene TRBV5-1 combines with J gene TRBJ2-4; 10 nucleotides line up with TRBD1. The better agreement between TRBJ2-7 and the DNA end casts doubt on the J call. Germline CDR1 SGHRS, CDR2 YFSETQ. The CDR3 is 20 amino acids. Here the CDR3 reads CASRPPPTGGVRAGPYEQYF. The CDR3 bases are TGCGCCAGCCGTCCGCCCCCGACAGGGGGCGTACGAGCGGGTCCCTACGAGCAGTACTTC.

This clonotype was recorded a few times. The chain recombines TRBV18 with TRBJ2-7; 10 bases fit TRBD2. The CDR3 runs to 15 residues. Germline assignment: CDR1 KGHSH and CDR2 LQKENI. V trimming: 3 bases; J trimming: 7 bases; junction bases outside the gene matches: 9. The CDR3 sequence is CASSPRTSGFLEQYF. CDR3 sequence (DNA): TGTGCCAGCTCACCCCGGACTAGCGGATTCTTGGAGCAGTACTTC.

The gene calls are TRBV20-1 and TRBJ2-1; a possible D gene is TRBD2 (5 bases). The V end was cut by 6 bases, the J end by 0 bases, with 12 bases between. This CDR3 comprises 14 residues. Germline CDR1 and CDR2: DFQATT and SNEGSKA (reference sequence). The CDR3 sequence: CSAGGRSSYNEQFF. As DNA, the CDR3 is TGCAGTGCAGGAGGACGGAGCTCCTACAATGAGCAGTTCTTC.

The chain joins TRBV3-1 to TRBJ2-1; TRBD2 matches at 10 bases. Germline-derived CDR1 and CDR2 are LGHDT and YNNKEL (reference sequence). This CDR3 spans 15 amino acids. Trimming at V came to 5 bases and at J to 4 bases, leaving 5 bases not matched to a gene. This CDR3 is CASSSSGRIYNEQFF. In DNA form, the CDR3 reads TGTGCCAGCAGCTCTAGCGGGAGAATTTACAATGAGCAGTTCTTC.

V usage is TRBV5-1 and J usage is TRBJ2-7; D may correspond to TRBD1 or TRBD2 (5 bases each). Between the trimmed V and J ends, which lost 1 base and 3 bases, there was a span of 17 bases. CDR1 SGHRS and CDR2 YFSETQ come from the germline V gene. The CDR3 runs to 16 residues. DNA of the CDR3: TGCGCCAGCAGCTTGAGGTTGGGACGGCTTTACTACGAGCAGTACTTC. It yields the protein CASSLRLGRLYYEQYF.

This chain joins TRBV12-3 or TRBV12-4 and TRBJ1-2; D gene unclear. This CDR3 has 15 residues. Trimming removed 1 base from V and 6 bases from J, with 15 bases in between. The CDR3 is CASSLGVGGSDGYTF. The CDR3 bases are TGTGCCAGCAGTTTAGGGGTCGGCGGGTCGGATGGCTACACCTTC.

This chain links TRBV15 with TRBJ2-3; possibly TRBD2 for D (5 bases). CDR3 length equals 13 residues. Deletions cut 6 bases from V and 1 base from J, with 8 bases between. From germline, CDR1 is LNHNV and CDR2 YYDKDF (reference sequence). CDR3 loop: CATRSGGTDTQYF. The CDR3 region has the DNA TGTGCCACCAGGAGCGGAGGCACAGATACGCAGTATTTT.

The CDR3 DNA is TGCGCCAGCAGCTTGGTAGCAGGGATTAGCACAGATACGCAGTATTTT. It encodes CASSLVAGISTDTQYF. The genes are TRBV5-1 and TRBJ2-3, with D possibly matching TRBD1 (5 bases). The V gene lost 0 bases and the J gene lost 0 bases, with 11 bases spanning the gap. CDR3 length: 16 residues. The germline CDR1 and CDR2 sequences are SGHRS and YFSETQ.

The chain recombines TRBV12-3 or TRBV12-4 with TRBJ2-3, with a tentative D call TRBD2 (6 bases). The CDR3 has 16 residues. V dropped 7 bases and J dropped 9 bases, with 26 bases sitting between them. The CDR3 DNA is TGTGCCAGCACTCAGGCGGCAGGCTTCACCAGCGGGACGCAGTATTTT. It translates to CASTQAAGFTSGTQYF.

The chain has TRBV12-3 or TRBV12-4 and TRBJ2-1, with unresolved D. V lost 5 bases and J 7 bases, leaving 9 bases between the germline ends. This CDR3 region has 12 residues. CDR3 sequence: CASSPYGNEQFF. The CDR3 nucleotides are TGTGCCAGCAGTCCGTATGGGAATGAGCAGTTCTTC.

The genes are TRBV10-3 and TRBJ2-3; 10 bases are shared with TRBD1. The CDR3 runs 16 residues. Germline values: CDR1 ENHRY, CDR2 SYGVKD. V was pared by 2 bases and J by 5 bases, with 7 bases of the junction left unmatched. For the CDR3, the DNA is TGTGCCATCAGTGAGGCCCGAGGACAGGGGGTAGATACGCAGTATTTT. As protein: CAISEARGQGVDTQYF.

This clonotype was picked up a small number of times. The chain couples TRBV12-3 or TRBV12-4 to TRBJ2-7; no firm D call. V lost 1 base and J 2 bases, leaving 12 bases between the germline ends. The CDR3 runs 15 residues. CDR3: CASSLVGPEAYEQYF. The CDR3, as DNA: TGTGCCAGCAGTTTAGTAGGGCCGGAAGCCTACGAGCAGTACTTC.

The chain combines TRBV4-2 with TRBJ2-1, with D tentatively TRBD2 (7 bases). This CDR3 has 17 residues. Germline V gene sequence: CDR1 LGHNA, CDR2 YNFKEQ. V lost 0 bases to trimming and J lost 5 bases, with 17 bases between them. CDR3 coding DNA: TGTGCCAGCAGCCAAGATTGGGGAGGGGGAGTGGACAATGAGCAGTTCTTC. Protein product: CASSQDWGGGVDNEQFF.

The chain has TRBV9 and TRBJ2-6; D is uncertain. With 4 bases removed from V and 3 bases from J, the gap between germline ends came to 11 bases. CDR3 length: 15 amino acids. The germline V gene has CDR1 SGDLS and CDR2 YYNGEE. CDR3 amino acids: CASSPQRGGANVLTF. The CDR3 DNA is TGTGCCAGCAGCCCCCAGAGAGGTGGGGCCAACGTCCTGACTTTC.

This clonotype was seen a few times. V usage is TRBV27 and J usage is TRBJ2-5; TRBD2 aligns across 11 bases. Looked up from germline, CDR1 is MNHEY and CDR2 is SMNVEV (reference sequence). The CDR3 covers 14 residues. Trimming removed 8 bases from V and 5 bases from J; junction bases left unmatched: 7. CDR3 DNA sequence: TGTGCCAGCGGTACTAGCGGGAGAGGCGAGACCCAGTACTTC. Protein product: CASGTSGRGETQYF.

This clonotype was seen only a few times. CDR3 nucleotides: TGTGCCAGCAGTTACAGGGAGAGGGATACGCAGTATTTT. It codes for CASSYRERDTQYF. The gene calls are TRBV27 and TRBJ2-3; a possible D gene is TRBD1 (6 bases). CDR1 MNHEY and CDR2 SMNVEV come from the germline V gene (reference sequence). Trimming took off 4 bases at V and 6 bases at J, with 11 bases between the two ends. The CDR3 spans 13 residues.

This chain joins TRBV12-3 or TRBV12-4 and TRBJ1-2; D is possibly TRBD1 (5 bases). V lost 0 bases to trimming and J lost 4 bases, with 6 bases between them. The CDR3 runs to 13 residues. CDR3 region: CASSLAQGYGYTF. CDR3 DNA sequence: TGTGCCAGCAGTTTAGCGCAGGGCTATGGCTACACCTTC.

The chain uses TRBV7-8 and TRBJ2-1; 9 bases match TRBD2. V lost 4 bases to trimming and J lost 6 bases; unmatched junction nucleotides: 10. The length of the CDR3 is 16 residues. The germline gives CDR1 SGHVS, CDR2 FQNEAQ. The DNA of the CDR3 is TGTGCCAGCAGCTACAATTTAGCGGGAGTTGGCAATGAGCAGTTCTTC. Protein: CASSYNLAGVGNEQFF.

The rearrangement links TRBV7-6 to TRBJ2-5; D could derive from TRBD1 or TRBD2 (5 bases each). The end of the DNA fits TRBJ2-7 better, so the J call may be wrong. There are 13 residues in the CDR3. The germline gives CDR1 SGHVS, CDR2 FNYEAQ. The CDR3 region is CASTYGPGTEQYF. CDR3 nucleotides: TGTGCCAGCACTTATGGACCAGGGACCGAGCAGTACTTC.

This clonotype appeared once. The chain carries TRBV28 and TRBJ2-5; 10 bases fit TRBD2. This CDR3 spans 15 amino acids. Germline trimming cut 6 bases from V and 5 bases from J; bases unmatched to any gene: 9. Germline V gene lookup returns CDR1 MDHEN and CDR2 SYDVKM. The CDR3 here is CASRRRGLADETQYF. The CDR3 DNA reads TGTGCCAGCAGGCGTCGTGGACTAGCGGACGAGACCCAGTACTTC.